Listed below are T cell receptor beta chains from one sample, sequenced in a study of blood T cell repertoires in COVID-19. TCRdb keeps only in-frame clones here, not all; method: immunoSEQ multiplex PCR. The sample yields fewer than 200,000 clones, around four fifths seen once. Sequenced input: PBMCs or T cells enriched from blood (not recorded which). These receptors all come from a woman in her forties or fifties in a cohort exposed to, infected with or recovered from COVID-19 (not recorded which). Each CDR3 is given without its conserved first and last residue. The D gene is left open where the match is weak. Clone size, where shown, is once, few, many, or a class for clones that have expanded.

J	D	V	size	CDR3
TRBJ2-7	-	TRBV28	once	ASTAADYEQY
TRBJ2-2	-	TRBV6-1	-	ASSDRGTPPGELF
TRBJ2-3	TRBD1	TRBV15	-	ATRSPGQNTDTQY
TRBJ2-1	TRBD2	TRBV27	-	ATKRGTSSYNEQF
TRBJ2-5	TRBD1	TRBV28	-	ASSLTTGGGRKTQY
TRBJ2-1	-	TRBV9	-	ASSVGGAIGNEQF
TRBJ2-2	-	TRBV3-1/TRBV3-2	-	ASIGGHTGELF
TRBJ2-7	TRBD2	TRBV28	-	ASTQSGRSSYEQY
TRBJ2-3	TRBD1	TRBV5-1	-	ASSFGDRVYADTQY
TRBJ1-1	TRBD1	TRBV10-1	-	ASSETTGANTEAF
TRBJ1-5	TRBD1	TRBV28	-	ASSSPGQGNNQPQH
TRBJ2-6	TRBD1	TRBV7-9	few	ASSFPQGATGANVLT
TRBJ1-4	-	TRBV6-5	-	ASSIGGAREKLF
TRBJ2-1	TRBD2	TRBV5-1	-	ASSLGASGGYNEQF
TRBJ1-2	TRBD1	TRBV7-9	-	ASSVGQDYGYT
TRBJ1-5	TRBD1	TRBV5-1	-	ASRLTGDSNQPQH
TRBJ1-6	TRBD1	TRBV11-2	-	ASSSAPGGSPLH
TRBJ2-3	TRBD1	TRBV3-1/TRBV3-2	-	ASSQNTGVFTDTQY
TRBJ1-3	-	TRBV11-2	-	ASSLDSHSGNTIY
TRBJ1-2	TRBD1	TRBV7-2	-	ASSLTWRQGVGYT